One and the same sample provided the 8 T cell receptor beta chains below, sequenced in a study of OX40 agonist ivuxolimab in advanced cancers. Profiling relied on immunoSEQ multiplex PCR, and the TCRdb table lists in-frame clones only, not all of them. In the table there are nearly 110,000 clones, 85% to 95% of which are singletons. The source material was CD4+ or CD8+ T cells sorted from blood, sampled in a trial of the OX40 agonist ivuxolimab. The receptor source for this set is an adult with an advanced solid tumor such as melanoma, head and neck, liver or kidney cancer.

This sequence joins TRBV28 and TRBJ2-2, with 11 positions matching TRBD2. The V gene's germline CDR1 is MDHEN and CDR2 SYDVKM. V was clipped by 6 bases and J by 1 base; unmatched bases: 19. This CDR3 has 21 residues. CDR3 residues: CASSPTHDLAGGLRNTGELFF. CDR3 DNA: TGTGCCAGCAGCCCGACTCACGATTTAGCGGGAGGGCTAAGGAACACCGGGGAGCTGTTTTTT.

CDR3 amino acids: CASSTLGQTGELFF. The DNA for the CDR3 is TGTGCCAGCTCAACTCTTGGACAGACCGGGGAGCTGTTTTTT. The chain employs TRBV18 and TRBJ2-2; weak D call: TRBD1 (6 bases). The germline gives CDR1 KGHSH, CDR2 LQKENI. This CDR3 is 14 amino acids long. Between the trimmed V and J ends, which lost 5 bases and 5 bases, there was a span of 12 bases.

The genes are TRBV11-2 and TRBJ1-4, with 10 positions matching TRBD1. This CDR3 has 16 residues. Germline V CDR1 and CDR2: SGHAT, FQNNGV. After removal of 5 bases from V and 7 bases from J, the junction contained 10 bases not matched to a gene. The CDR3: CASSPRQGAMVEKLFF. The CDR3 nucleotides read TGTGCCAGCAGCCCTAGACAGGGGGCGATGGTTGAAAAACTGTTTTTT.

Concerning this clone: A read error may produce the germline difference seen at one junction end. The V call is TRBV7-9, the J call TRBJ1-3, with D uncertain. This CDR3 region has 12 residues. The V gene's germline CDR1 is SEHNR and CDR2 FQNEAQ (reference sequence). The CDR3 DNA reads TGTGCCAGCAGCCTACCTGGGAACACCATATATTTT. Protein: CASSLPGNTIYF.

This chain connects TRBV7-8 to TRBJ2-3; perhaps TRBD2 as D (5 bases). The CDR3 runs 16 residues. Germline CDR1 reads SGHVS; CDR2 reads FQNEAQ. Trimming stripped 0 bases from V and 1 base from J, with 11 bases between. The CDR3 reads CASSLARARGTDTQYF. For the CDR3, the DNA is TGTGCCAGCAGCTTAGCGCGGGCAAGGGGCACAGATACGCAGTATTTT.

The rearrangement uses TRBV19 and TRBJ1-2; no firm D call. The germline CDR1 and CDR2 sequences are LNHDA and SQIVND (reference sequence). The germline V and J ends were trimmed by 1 base and 2 bases, with 5 bases remaining between them. This CDR3 contains 13 residues. Written as DNA, the CDR3 is TGTGCCAGTAGTATAGGGGTGAACTATGGCTACACCTTC. This translates into CASSIGVNYGYTF.

The gene calls are TRBV7-8 and TRBJ2-7; TRBD2 might be the D (5 bases). From germline, CDR1 is SGHVS and CDR2 FQNEAQ. CDR3 length equals 13 residues. V was cut by 5 bases and J by 3 bases, with 11 bases left in between. Written as DNA, the CDR3 is TGTGCCAGCAGCCTCCCTACTAGCTACGAGCAGTACTTC. Translation: CASSLPTSYEQYF. The full variable domain, its missing parts supplied by reference TRBV7-8 and TRBJ2-7, is GAGVSQSPRYKVAKRGQDVALRCDPISGHVSLFWYQQALGQGPEFLTYFQNEAQLDKSGLPSDRFFAERPEGSVSTLKIQRTQQEDSAVYLCASSLPTSYEQYFGPGTRLTVT.

This sequence joins TRBV5-1 and TRBJ2-7, with D possibly called TRBD1 or TRBD2 (5 bases each). Germline V lookup: CDR1 SGHRS, CDR2 YFSETQ. The length of the CDR3 is 14 residues. Trimming cost V 4 bases and J 2 bases, with 13 bases left between them. The CDR3 DNA is TGCGCCAGCAGCCCAAGGGACGGCGCCTACGAGCAGTACTTC. Its protein is CASSPRDGAYEQYF.